This T cell receptor (beta chain) was obtained from a study of OX40 agonist ivuxolimab in advanced cancers. The cohort excluded patients with autoimmune disease history or systemic immunosuppression. Points from the study as a whole: Dose levels from 0.1 to 3.0 mg/kg saw CD4+ and CD8+ blood T cells expand clonally by week 6.

Some clones are missing from TCRdb's copy, which holds only in-frame ones; the method was immunoSEQ multiplex PCR. Found here are tens of thousands of clones, 87% of them singletons; the top ten hold approximately 23%. CDR1 is MNHEY, CDR2 SVGAGI, per germline. The junction had 5 bases not matched to a gene; V was cut back by 4 bases and J by 0 bases. This CDR3 spans 15 amino acids. This clone is a singleton in its sample. Its antigen is still unknown. The specimen comprised CD4+ or CD8+ T cells sorted from blood, sampled in a trial of the OX40 agonist ivuxolimab. V and J are TRBV6-5 and TRBJ1-1; TRBD1 matches at 7 bases. The sequence was collected from an adult with an advanced solid tumor such as melanoma, head and neck, liver or kidney cancer. CDR3 loop: CASSSWDRLNTEAFF. The CDR3 region has the DNA TGTGCCAGCAGTTCCTGGGACAGACTGAACACTGAAGCTTTCTTT.